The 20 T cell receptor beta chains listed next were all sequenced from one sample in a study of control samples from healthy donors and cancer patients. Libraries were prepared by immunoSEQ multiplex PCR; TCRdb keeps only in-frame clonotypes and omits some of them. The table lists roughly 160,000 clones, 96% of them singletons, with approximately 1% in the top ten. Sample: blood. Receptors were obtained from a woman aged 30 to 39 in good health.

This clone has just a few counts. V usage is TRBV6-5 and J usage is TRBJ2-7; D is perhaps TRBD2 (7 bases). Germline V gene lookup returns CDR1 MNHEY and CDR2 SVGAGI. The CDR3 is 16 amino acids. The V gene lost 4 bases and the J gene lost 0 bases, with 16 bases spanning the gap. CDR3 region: CASSFFGGAGSYEQYF. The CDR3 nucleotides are TGTGCCAGCAGTTTCTTTGGGGGGGCCGGCTCCTACGAGCAGTACTTC.

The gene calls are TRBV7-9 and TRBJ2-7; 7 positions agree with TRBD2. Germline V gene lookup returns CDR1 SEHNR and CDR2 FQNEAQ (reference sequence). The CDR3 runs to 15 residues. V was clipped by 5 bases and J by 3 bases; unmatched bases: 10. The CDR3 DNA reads TGTGCCAGCAGCCCCTTGGCGGGAGTATTCTACGAGCAGTACTTC. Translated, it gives CASSPLAGVFYEQYF.

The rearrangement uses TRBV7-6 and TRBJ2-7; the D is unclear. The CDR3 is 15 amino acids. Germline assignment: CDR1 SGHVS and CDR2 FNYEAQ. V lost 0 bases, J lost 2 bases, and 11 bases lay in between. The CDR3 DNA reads TGTGCCAGCAGCTTAGCGTTTCGATTACCCTACGAGCAGTACTTC. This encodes CASSLAFRLPYEQYF.

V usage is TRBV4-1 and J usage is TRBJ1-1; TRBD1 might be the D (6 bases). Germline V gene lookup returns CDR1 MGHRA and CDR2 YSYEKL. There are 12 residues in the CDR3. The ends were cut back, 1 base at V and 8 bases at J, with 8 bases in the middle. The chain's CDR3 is CASSQVGGEAFF. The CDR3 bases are TGCGCCAGCAGCCAAGTTGGGGGCGAAGCTTTCTTT.

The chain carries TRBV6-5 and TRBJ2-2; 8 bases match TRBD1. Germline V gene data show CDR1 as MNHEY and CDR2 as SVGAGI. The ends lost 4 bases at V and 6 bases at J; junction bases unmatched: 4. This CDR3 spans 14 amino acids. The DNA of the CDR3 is TGTGCCAGCAGTTCGAACAGGGGGGCCGGGGAGCTGTTTTTT. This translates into CASSSNRGAGELFF.

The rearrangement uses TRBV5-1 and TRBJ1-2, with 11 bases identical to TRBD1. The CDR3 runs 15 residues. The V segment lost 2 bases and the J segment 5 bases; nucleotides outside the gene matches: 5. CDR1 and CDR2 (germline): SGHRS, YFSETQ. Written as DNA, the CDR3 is TGCGCCAGCAGCTTACCGGGACAGGGGGGTTATGGCTACACCTTC. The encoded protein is CASSLPGQGGYGYTF.

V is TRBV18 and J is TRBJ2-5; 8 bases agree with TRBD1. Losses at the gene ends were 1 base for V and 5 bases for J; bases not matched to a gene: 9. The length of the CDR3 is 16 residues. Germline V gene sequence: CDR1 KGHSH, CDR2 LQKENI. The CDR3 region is CASSPRAGGQMETQYF. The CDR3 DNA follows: TGTGCCAGCTCACCACGGGCAGGGGGCCAGATGGAGACCCAGTACTTC.

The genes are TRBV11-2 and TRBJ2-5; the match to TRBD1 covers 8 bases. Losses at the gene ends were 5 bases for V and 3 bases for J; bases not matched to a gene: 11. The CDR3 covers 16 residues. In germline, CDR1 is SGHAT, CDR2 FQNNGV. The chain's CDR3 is CASSELRGRIKETQYF. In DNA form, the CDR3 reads TGTGCCAGCAGCGAGCTCAGGGGGCGAATTAAAGAGACCCAGTACTTC.

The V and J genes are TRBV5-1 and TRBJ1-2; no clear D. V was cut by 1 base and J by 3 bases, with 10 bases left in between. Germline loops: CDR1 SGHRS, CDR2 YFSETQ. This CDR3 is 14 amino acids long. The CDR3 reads CASSLSRVDYGYTF. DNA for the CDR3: TGCGCCAGCAGCTTGTCCCGGGTTGACTATGGCTACACCTTC.

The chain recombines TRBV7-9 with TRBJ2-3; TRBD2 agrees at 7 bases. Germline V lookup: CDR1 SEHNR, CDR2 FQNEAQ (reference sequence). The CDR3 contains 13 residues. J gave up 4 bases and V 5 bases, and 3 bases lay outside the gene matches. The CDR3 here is CASSAGGADTQYF. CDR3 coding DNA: TGTGCCAGCAGCGCTGGGGGGGCAGATACGCAGTATTTT.

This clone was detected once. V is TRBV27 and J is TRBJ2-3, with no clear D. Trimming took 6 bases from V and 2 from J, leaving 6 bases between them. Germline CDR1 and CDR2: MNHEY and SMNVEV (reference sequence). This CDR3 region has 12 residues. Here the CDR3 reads CASSPPTDTQYF. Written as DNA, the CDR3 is TGTGCCAGCAGCCCCCCCACAGATACGCAGTATTTT.

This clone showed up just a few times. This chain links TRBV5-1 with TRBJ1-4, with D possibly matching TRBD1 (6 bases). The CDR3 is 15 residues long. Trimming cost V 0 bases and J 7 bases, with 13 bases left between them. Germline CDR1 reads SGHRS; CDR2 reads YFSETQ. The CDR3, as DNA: TGCGCCAGCAGCTTGGGTTCCCAGGGGATTGAAAAACTGTTTTTT. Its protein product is CASSLGSQGIEKLFF.

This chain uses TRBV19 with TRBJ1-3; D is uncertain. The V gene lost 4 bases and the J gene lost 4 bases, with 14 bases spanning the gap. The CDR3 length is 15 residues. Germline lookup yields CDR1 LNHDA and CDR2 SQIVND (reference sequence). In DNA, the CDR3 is TGTGCCAGTAGTACCCACGCCAGCGTGGGAAACACCATATATTTT. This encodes CASSTHASVGNTIYF.

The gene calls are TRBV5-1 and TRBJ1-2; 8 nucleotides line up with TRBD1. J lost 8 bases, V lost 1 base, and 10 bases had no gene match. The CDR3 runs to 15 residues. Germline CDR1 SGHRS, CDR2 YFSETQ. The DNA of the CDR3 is TGCGCCAGCAGCTTGTACCCTGACAGGGGATACGGCTACACCTTC. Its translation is CASSLYPDRGYGYTF.

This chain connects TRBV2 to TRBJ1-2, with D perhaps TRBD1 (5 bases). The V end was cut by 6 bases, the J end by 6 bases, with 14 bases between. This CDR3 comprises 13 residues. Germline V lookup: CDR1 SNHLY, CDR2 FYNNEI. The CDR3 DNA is TGTGCCAGCAGGGCCTGGACAAGGGATGGCTACACCTTC. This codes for CASRAWTRDGYTF.

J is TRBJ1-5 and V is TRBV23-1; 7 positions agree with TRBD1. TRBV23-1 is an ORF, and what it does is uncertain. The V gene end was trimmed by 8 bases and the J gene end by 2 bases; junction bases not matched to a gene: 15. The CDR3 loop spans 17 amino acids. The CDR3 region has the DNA TGCGCCAGCCTACGTACTATACAGGGGTTTGGCAATCAGCCCCAGCATTTT. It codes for CASLRTIQGFGNQPQHF.

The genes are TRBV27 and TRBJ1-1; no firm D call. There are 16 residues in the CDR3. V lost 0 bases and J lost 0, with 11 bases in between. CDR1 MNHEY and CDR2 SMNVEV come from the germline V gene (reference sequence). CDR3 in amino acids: CASSLSAGAMNTEAFF. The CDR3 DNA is TGTGCCAGCAGTTTATCGGCAGGCGCGATGAACACTGAAGCTTTCTTT.

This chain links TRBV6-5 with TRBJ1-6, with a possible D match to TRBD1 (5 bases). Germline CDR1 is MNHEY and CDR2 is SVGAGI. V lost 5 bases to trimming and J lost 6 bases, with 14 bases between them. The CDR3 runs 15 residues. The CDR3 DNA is TGTGCCAGCAGTCGGGGCTTGCCAGTTAATTCACCCCTCCACTTT. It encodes CASSRGLPVNSPLHF.

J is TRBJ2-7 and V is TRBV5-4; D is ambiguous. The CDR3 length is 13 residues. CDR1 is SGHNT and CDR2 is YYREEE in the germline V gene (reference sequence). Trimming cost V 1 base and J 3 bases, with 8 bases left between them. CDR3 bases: TGTGCCAGCAGCTTGCCATCTCACTACGAGCAGTACTTC. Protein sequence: CASSLPSHYEQYF.

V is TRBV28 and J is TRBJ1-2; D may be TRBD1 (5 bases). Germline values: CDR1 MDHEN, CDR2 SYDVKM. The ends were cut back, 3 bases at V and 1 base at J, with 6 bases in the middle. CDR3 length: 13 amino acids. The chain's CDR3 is CASSFQGNYGYTF. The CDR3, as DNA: TGTGCCAGCAGTTTCCAGGGTAACTATGGCTACACCTTC.